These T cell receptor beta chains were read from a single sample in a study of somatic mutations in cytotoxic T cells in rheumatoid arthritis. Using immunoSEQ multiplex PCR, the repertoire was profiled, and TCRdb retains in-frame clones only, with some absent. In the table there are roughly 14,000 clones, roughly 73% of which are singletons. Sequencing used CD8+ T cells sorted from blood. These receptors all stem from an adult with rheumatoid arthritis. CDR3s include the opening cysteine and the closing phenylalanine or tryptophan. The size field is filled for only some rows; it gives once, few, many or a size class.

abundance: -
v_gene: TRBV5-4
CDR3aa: CASSPGTSGTDTQYF

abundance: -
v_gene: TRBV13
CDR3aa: CASSAEGSYNEQFF

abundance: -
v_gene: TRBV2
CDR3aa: CASSVQGNGEKLFF

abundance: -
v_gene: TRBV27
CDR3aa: CASSFRGGRDYGYTF

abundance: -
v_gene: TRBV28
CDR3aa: CASSLAGDTGELFF

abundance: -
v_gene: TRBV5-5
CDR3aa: CASSFRGAEAFF

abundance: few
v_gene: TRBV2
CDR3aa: CASRPTGMTLEQYF

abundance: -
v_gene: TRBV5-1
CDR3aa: CASSSTWTDGNYGYTF

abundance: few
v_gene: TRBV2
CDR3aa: CASINLREPGRETQYF

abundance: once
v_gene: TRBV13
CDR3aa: CASSPPRGTEAFF

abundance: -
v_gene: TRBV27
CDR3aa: CASTNRIGETQYF

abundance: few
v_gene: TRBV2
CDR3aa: CASPDGSYGYTF

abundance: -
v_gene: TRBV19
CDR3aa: CASSIDSPGPQHF

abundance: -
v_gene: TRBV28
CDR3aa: CASSFGAPEHF

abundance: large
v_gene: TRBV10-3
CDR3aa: CAISADNEQYF

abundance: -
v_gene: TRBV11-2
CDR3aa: CASSSNRRYSYNEQFF

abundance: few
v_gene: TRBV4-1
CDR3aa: CASSQDMGPSTQETQYF

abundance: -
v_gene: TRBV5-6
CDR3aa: CASSSTFTDTQYF

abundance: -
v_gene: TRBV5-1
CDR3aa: CASSFTGLGFSRLSGNTIYF

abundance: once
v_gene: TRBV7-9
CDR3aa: CASSLVFSGVERTQYF

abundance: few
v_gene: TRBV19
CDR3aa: CASSIAGATDTQYF

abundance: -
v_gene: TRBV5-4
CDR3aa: CASSLLGGTEAFF

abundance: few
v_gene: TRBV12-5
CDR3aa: CASSSGGLYEQYF

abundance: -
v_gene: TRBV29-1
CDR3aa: CSVEVGTGGNQPQHF

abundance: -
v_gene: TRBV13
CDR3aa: CASSLVQNRGNYGYTF

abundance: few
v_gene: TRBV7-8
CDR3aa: CASSLNWFSGAYNEQFF

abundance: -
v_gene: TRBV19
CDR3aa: CASSTSEVGSYEQYF

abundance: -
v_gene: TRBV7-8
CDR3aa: CASSLVGRTNGYTF

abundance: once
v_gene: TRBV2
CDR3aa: CARRDGTGELFF

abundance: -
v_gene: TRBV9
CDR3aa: CASGAGGPDEQFF

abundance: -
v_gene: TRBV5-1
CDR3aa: CASSFGNTIYF

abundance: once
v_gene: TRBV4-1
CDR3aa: CASSPTQGARDTQYF

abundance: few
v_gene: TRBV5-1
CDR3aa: CASSLYPSGSGELFF

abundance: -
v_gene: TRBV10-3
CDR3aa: CAISSSQRTGAFPSYNEQFF

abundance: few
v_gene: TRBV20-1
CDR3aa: CTPGNSPLHF

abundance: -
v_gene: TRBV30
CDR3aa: CAWTPRDQSGYTF

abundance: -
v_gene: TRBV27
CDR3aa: CASSFSGGNHYEQYF

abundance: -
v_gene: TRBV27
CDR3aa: CASSLPGTGKGAGELFF

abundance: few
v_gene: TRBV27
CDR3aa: CASSSPAGRGYTF

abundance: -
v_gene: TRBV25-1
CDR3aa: CASSRQGPNTGELFF

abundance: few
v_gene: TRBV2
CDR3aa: CASGRTGGLTEAFF

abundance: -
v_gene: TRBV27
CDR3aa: CASRGAGETQYF

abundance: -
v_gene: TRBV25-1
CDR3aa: CASSEYGGGANGNYGYTF

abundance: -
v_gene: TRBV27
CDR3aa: CASSLRLAGGRNAGELFF

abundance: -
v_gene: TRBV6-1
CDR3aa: CASSRDRVSYEQYF

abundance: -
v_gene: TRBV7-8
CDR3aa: CASSLQGLGTDTQYF

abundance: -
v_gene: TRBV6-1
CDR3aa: CASSSTGPYEQYF

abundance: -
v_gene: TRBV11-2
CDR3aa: CASSSGSWNEKLFF

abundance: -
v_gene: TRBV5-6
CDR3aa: CASSFGTGLMNTEAFF

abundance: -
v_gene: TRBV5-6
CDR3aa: CASSLAGQDGYTF

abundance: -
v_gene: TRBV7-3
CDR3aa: CASSSEGGRPTDTQYF

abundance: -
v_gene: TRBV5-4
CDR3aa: CASSLRTHNTEAFF

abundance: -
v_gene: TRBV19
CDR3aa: CASSIEAGVWSQHF

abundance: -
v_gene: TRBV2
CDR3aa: CASSERRDHYNSPLHF